One and the same sample provided the 18 T cell receptor beta chains below, sequenced in a study of blood T cell repertoires in COVID-19. The assay was immunoSEQ multiplex PCR, and TCRdb's table has in-frame clones only and misses some. The sample shows 490,000 or so clones, approximately 91% of them seen only once. Material for sequencing was PBMCs or T cells enriched from blood (not recorded which). The receptors shown here come from a woman aged 55-69 years who had recovered from COVID-19.

This chain joins TRBV6-5 and TRBJ2-7; TRBD1 aligns across 9 bases. CDR1 and CDR2 (germline): MNHEY, SVGAGI. The CDR3 sequence is 14 residues long. With 3 bases clipped from V and 6 bases from J, the junction kept 6 bases outside the gene matches. In DNA, the CDR3 is TGTGCCAGCAGTTATGGGACAGGGTTATCCGAGCAGTACTTC. Amino acid sequence: CASSYGTGLSEQYF.

The chain carries TRBV15 and TRBJ1-4, with 7 bases matching TRBD1. The germline V gene has CDR1 LNHNV and CDR2 YYDKDF (reference sequence). The CDR3 sequence is 15 residues long. The J segment lost 7 bases and the V segment lost 0 bases, leaving 5 bases of the junction unmatched. This CDR3 is CATSREGGAGEKLFF. The CDR3 coding sequence is TGTGCCACCAGCAGAGAAGGGGGCGCCGGTGAAAAACTGTTTTTT.

The rearrangement joins TRBV4-1 to TRBJ2-4; D is ambiguous. CDR3 size: 17 residues. V lost 0 bases to trimming and J lost 1 base, with 13 bases between them. Germline CDR1 MGHRA, CDR2 YSYEKL. The DNA for the CDR3 is TGCGCCAGCAGCCAAGAGTCTCAAGCGTGGGCCAAAAACATTCAGTACTTC. Residues: CASSQESQAWAKNIQYF.

This chain's CDR3 is CASRGQGDQPQHF. In nucleotides, the CDR3 is TGTGCCAGCAGGGGACAGGGCGATCAGCCCCAGCATTTT. The chain combines TRBV6-5 with TRBJ1-5, with 9 bases lining up with TRBD1. From germline, CDR1 is MNHEY and CDR2 SVGAGI. Trimming at V came to 6 bases and at J to 5 bases, leaving 2 bases not matched to a gene. The CDR3 extends over 13 amino acids.

The V and J genes are TRBV15 and TRBJ1-2; TRBD1 is a possible D gene (5 bases). CDR1 and CDR2 (germline): LNHNV, YYDKDF (reference sequence). Deletions cut 7 bases from V and 8 bases from J, with 20 bases between. This CDR3 has 14 amino acids. The DNA of the CDR3 is TGTGCCACCATCCGGGCAGGGAATACAGAGGGCTACACCTTC. Amino acids: CATIRAGNTEGYTF.

This clone appeared once. The genes are TRBV18 and TRBJ1-2; possible D gene TRBD1, 6 bases. The CDR3 loop spans 16 amino acids. Trimming removed 4 bases at V and 5 bases at J, with 20 bases between. The germline CDR1 and CDR2 sequences are KGHSH and LQKENI. CDR3 sequence: CASSLMDSTMDYGYTF. CDR3 coding DNA: TGTGCCAGCTCACTAATGGACAGTACGATGGATTATGGCTACACCTTC.

This clone was seen just once. The chain has TRBV13 and TRBJ2-3; the match to TRBD1 covers 8 bases. This CDR3 contains 14 residues. The J segment lost 2 bases and the V segment lost 4 bases, leaving 2 bases of the junction unmatched. The germline CDR1 and CDR2 sequences are PRHDT and FYEKMQ (reference sequence). The CDR3 nucleotides read TGTGCCAGCAGCTCGGACAGGGACACAGATACGCAGTATTTT. Protein sequence: CASSSDRDTDTQYF.

This clone was picked up one time. This chain uses TRBV19 with TRBJ2-1; tentatively, D is TRBD1 (7 bases). The CDR3 is made up of 14 amino acids. Trimming left V 6 bases short and J 8 bases short, with 17 bases between. Per germline, CDR1 LNHDA and CDR2 SQIVND (reference sequence). CDR3 sequence: CASSPLDREDEQFF. The CDR3, as DNA: TGTGCCAGTAGCCCTCTCGACAGGGAGGATGAGCAGTTCTTC.

J is TRBJ2-3 and V is TRBV9; perhaps TRBD1 as D (6 bases). This CDR3 has 12 amino acids. The V and J ends lost 8 bases and 6 bases respectively, with 13 bases between them. Germline V gene lookup returns CDR1 SGDLS and CDR2 YYNGEE. The CDR3 region is CASALRGDTQYF. Written as DNA, the CDR3 is TGTGCCAGTGCCCTAAGGGGGGATACGCAGTATTTT.

V usage is TRBV14 and J usage is TRBJ1-1, with 8 bases fitting TRBD1. The CDR3 is made up of 16 amino acids. Germline CDR1 reads SGHDN; CDR2 reads FVKESK. V lost 2 bases and J lost 11; bases outside the gene matches: 16. The CDR3 DNA reads TGTGCCAGCAGCCAATGGGGCAGGGGGCACGGTGATTGGGCTTTCTTT. This translates into CASSQWGRGHGDWAFF.

This chain links TRBV2 with TRBJ2-7, with D maybe TRBD2 (6 bases). V lost 2 bases, J lost 0 bases, and 11 bases lay in between. Germline CDR1 reads SNHLY; CDR2 reads FYNNEI. This CDR3 region has 15 residues. CDR3 residues: CASSESGTLSYEQYF. In DNA, the CDR3 is TGTGCCAGCAGTGAAAGTGGGACTCTCTCCTACGAGCAGTACTTC.

The gene calls are TRBV10-3 and TRBJ2-3; 9 positions agree with TRBD1. This CDR3 is 12 amino acids long. Looked up from germline, CDR1 is ENHRY and CDR2 is SYGVKD. V dropped 11 bases and J dropped 6; count of bases not matched to a gene: 6. CDR3 sequence: CALGQGRDTQYF. The DNA for the CDR3 is TGTGCCCTTGGACAGGGGAGGGATACGCAGTATTTT.

The chain recombines TRBV5-1 with TRBJ2-7; 11 nucleotides agree with TRBD2. CDR1 and CDR2 from the germline V gene are SGHRS and YFSETQ. Trimming removed 3 bases from V and 1 base from J; junction bases left unmatched: 9. CDR3 length equals 17 residues. CDR3 nucleotides: TGCGCCAGCAGCTACGGGACTAGCGGACTTCTTTCCTACGAGCAGTACTTC. Protein sequence: CASSYGTSGLLSYEQYF.

The rearrangement links TRBV28 to TRBJ1-5; TRBD1 matches 9 bases. V trimming: 5 bases; J trimming: 1 base; junction bases outside the gene matches: 3. The germline CDR1 and CDR2 sequences are MDHEN and SYDVKM. The CDR3 is 15 amino acids. CDR3 nucleotide sequence: TGTGCCAGCAGTCCCGGACAGGGGAGCAATCAGCCCCAGCATTTT. Amino acids: CASSPGQGSNQPQHF.

This CDR3 reads CASSFRQDTEAFF. The CDR3 bases are TGTGCCAGCAGCTTTCGACAGGACACTGAAGCTTTCTTT. The chain links TRBV5-6 to TRBJ1-1, with D perhaps matching TRBD1 (6 bases). Germline V gene data show CDR1 as SGHDT and CDR2 as YYEEEE. The V end lost 2 bases, the J end lost 3 bases, and 8 bases lay between the germline ends. The CDR3 has 13 amino acids. The complete variable domain, with remaining parts taken from reference TRBV5-6 and TRBJ1-1, reads DAGVTQSPTHLIKTRGQQVTLRCSPKSGHDTVSWYQQALGQGPQFIFQYYEEEERQRGNFPDRFSGHQFPNYSSELNVNALLLGDSALYLCASSFRQDTEAFFGQGTRLTVV.

The sample holds many counts of this clone. This sequence joins TRBV7-6 and TRBJ2-1; D is unclear. Per germline, CDR1 SGHVS and CDR2 FNYEAQ. V shed 3 bases and J shed 0 bases, with 9 bases lying between them. This CDR3 region has 15 residues. The CDR3 reads CASSFTTYSYNEQFF. The CDR3 nucleotides are TGTGCCAGCAGCTTTACTACCTACTCCTACAATGAGCAGTTCTTC. The full variable domain, its missing parts supplied by reference TRBV7-6 and TRBJ2-1, is GAGVSQSPRYKVTKRGQDVALRCDPISGHVSLYWYRQALGQGPEFLTYFNYEAQQDKSGLPNDRFSAERPEGSISTLTIQRTEQRDSAMYRCASSFTTYSYNEQFFGPGTRLTVL.

This clone was seen once. V and J are TRBV10-3 and TRBJ2-2; 10 nucleotides agree with TRBD2. CDR1 and CDR2 (germline): ENHRY, SYGVKD. CDR3 size: 15 residues. V shed 5 bases and J 7 bases; nucleotides not matched to a gene: 7. The CDR3 coding sequence is TGTGCCATCAGTCCCAGCGGGGGGGCAATCGGGGAGCTGTTTTTT. It encodes CAISPSGGAIGELFF.

This chain joins TRBV19 and TRBJ1-5; 7 bases map to TRBD1. Trimming took 1 base from V and 4 from J; bases not matched to a gene: 4. Germline CDR1 LNHDA, CDR2 SQIVND (reference sequence). The CDR3 runs 15 residues. The CDR3 DNA follows: TGTGCCAGTAGTATAGTCCGGGGACAGAATCAGCCCCAGCATTTT. Protein product: CASSIVRGQNQPQHF.